These 4 T cell receptor beta chains originate from one sample sequenced in a study of beta chain features in type 1 diabetes. The isolated RNA, all of it, was reverse transcribed, so expressed TCRB transcripts were what got sequenced. Profiled with immunoSEQ multiplex PCR; TCRdb holds only in-frame clones, not every one. The table includes about 410,000 clones, 11% to 15% detected once. The sequenced sample consisted of naive CD4+ T cells from blood. The source of these receptors is a man younger than 40 in good health.

The chain links TRBV7-9 to TRBJ2-2; no reliable D call. The CDR3 sequence is 15 residues long. Germline V gene sequence: CDR1 SEHNR, CDR2 FQNEAQ (reference sequence). V was clipped by 1 base and J by 2 bases, with 8 bases between them. CDR3 bases: TGTGCCAGCAGCTTAGGGGAAAGAAACACCGGGGAGCTGTTTTTT. Translated: CASSLGERNTGELFF.

The table lists this clone with a few counts. The chain uses TRBV2 and TRBJ2-3; 8 bases agree with TRBD2. J gave up 3 bases and V 3 bases, and 5 bases lay outside the gene matches. CDR3 length: 15 residues. Germline loops: CDR1 SNHLY, CDR2 FYNNEI. The CDR3 DNA reads as TGTGCCAGCAGTGAGGAACGGGGGGGGACAGATACGCAGTATTTT. This gives the protein CASSEERGGTDTQYF. The complete variable domain, with remaining parts taken from reference TRBV2 and TRBJ2-3, reads EPEVTQTPSHQVTQMGQEVILRCVPISNHLYFYWYRQILGQKVEFLVSFYNNEISEKSEIFDDQFSVERPDGSNFTLKIRSTKLEDSAMYFCASSEERGGTDTQYFGPGTRLTVL.

The V and J genes are TRBV7-2 and TRBJ2-1, with D tentatively TRBD1 (8 bases). The germline V and J ends were trimmed by 5 bases and 8 bases, with 13 bases remaining between them. In germline, CDR1 is SGHTA, CDR2 FQGNSA. The CDR3 runs 13 residues. CDR3 sequence reads: CASSRTGRDEQFF. The CDR3 nucleotides read TGTGCCAGCAGCCGGACAGGGAGGGATGAGCAGTTCTTC.

The gene calls are TRBV6-5 and TRBJ2-3, with a tentative D call TRBD1 (5 bases). From germline, CDR1 is MNHEY and CDR2 SVGAGI. V lost 2 bases, J lost 2 bases, and 11 bases lay in between. The CDR3 runs 15 residues. CDR3: CASSYDRKTTDTQYF. The CDR3 nucleotides are TGTGCCAGCAGTTACGACAGAAAGACCACAGATACGCAGTATTTT.